This T cell receptor beta chain originates from a study of control samples from healthy donors and cancer patients. The ends lost 4 bases at V and 1 base at J; junction bases unmatched: 5. The CDR3 contains 15 residues. From germline, CDR1 is SGHTA and CDR2 FQGTGA. TCRdb's table, derived via immunoSEQ multiplex PCR, lists solely in-frame clones and lacks some. The data show 70,000 to 75,000 clones, roughly 87% seen once. The chain links TRBV7-3 to TRBJ2-5, with TRBD2 matching 8 bases. The specimen was blood. The origin of this receptor is a woman between 45 and 65 years old in good health. CDR3 loop: CASSSSGLAQETQYF. The CDR3, as DNA: TGTGCCAGCAGCTCTTCCGGACTAGCCCAAGAGACCCAGTACTTC. The full variable domain, completed using reference TRBV7-3 and TRBJ2-5, is GAGVSQTPSNKVTEKGKYVELRCDPISGHTALYWYRQSLGQGPEFLIYFQGTGAADDSGLPNDRFFAVRPEGSVSTLKIQRTERGDSAVYLCASSSSGLAQETQYFGPGTRLLVL.